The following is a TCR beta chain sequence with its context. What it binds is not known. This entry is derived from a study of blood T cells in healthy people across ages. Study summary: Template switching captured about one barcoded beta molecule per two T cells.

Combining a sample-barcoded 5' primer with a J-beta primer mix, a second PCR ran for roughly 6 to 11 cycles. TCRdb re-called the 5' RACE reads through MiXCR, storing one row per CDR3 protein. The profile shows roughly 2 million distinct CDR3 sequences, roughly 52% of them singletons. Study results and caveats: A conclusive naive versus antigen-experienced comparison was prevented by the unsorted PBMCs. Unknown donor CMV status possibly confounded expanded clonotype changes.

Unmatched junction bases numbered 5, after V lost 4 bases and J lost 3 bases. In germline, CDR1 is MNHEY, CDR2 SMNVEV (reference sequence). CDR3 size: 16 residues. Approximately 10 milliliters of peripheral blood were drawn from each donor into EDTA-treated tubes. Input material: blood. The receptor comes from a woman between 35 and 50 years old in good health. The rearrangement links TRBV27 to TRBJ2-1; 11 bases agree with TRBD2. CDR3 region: CASSSRLAGIYNEQFF. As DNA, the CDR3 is TGTGCCAGCAGTTCACGACTAGCGGGGATCTACAATGAGCAGTTCTTC.